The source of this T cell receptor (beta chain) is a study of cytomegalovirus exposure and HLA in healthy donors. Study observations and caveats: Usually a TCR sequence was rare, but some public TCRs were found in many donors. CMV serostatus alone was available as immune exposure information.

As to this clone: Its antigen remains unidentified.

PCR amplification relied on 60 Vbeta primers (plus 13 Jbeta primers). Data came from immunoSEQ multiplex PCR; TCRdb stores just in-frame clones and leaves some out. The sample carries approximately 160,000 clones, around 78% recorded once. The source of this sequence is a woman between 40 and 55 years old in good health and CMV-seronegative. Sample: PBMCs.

The chain's CDR3 is CASSIGQLEAFF. CDR3 sequence (DNA): TGTGCCAGCAGCATTGGACAGTTGGAAGCTTTCTTT. The chain uses TRBV5-6 and TRBJ1-1; D is perhaps TRBD1 (6 bases). CDR1 and CDR2 from the germline V gene are SGHDT and YYEEEE. CDR3 size: 12 residues. Trimming shortened V by 4 bases and J by 8 bases, and 12 bases separated the two germline ends.